This T cell receptor (beta chain) is drawn from a study of Ad26.COV2.S vaccination and SARS-CoV-2 variants. Study results and caveats: CD8+ and CD4+ T cells specific for spike reportedly responded with substantial breadth after vaccination. In TCR breadth and depth analyses, total T cell responses may have been underestimated. Breadth of non-spike TCRs did not differ between vaccinees and placebo recipients.

Repertoires were generated with immunoSEQ multiplex PCR, while TCRdb's copy carries only in-frame clones and drops some. The sample comprises 410,000 or so clones, approximately 90% of which are singletons, and roughly an eighth rests with the top ten. Documented treatment: roughly 20 received Ad26.COV2.S at low or high dose, single or two shots; about five received placebo; per-sample allocation not given. At day 63 after the first vaccine or placebo injection, samples were drawn. Expression of Wuhan-strain SARS-CoV-2 spike came from the Ad26 vector that formed the vaccine. V lost 0 bases and J lost 2, with 8 bases in between. The germline CDR1 and CDR2 sequences are LNHNV and YYDKDF (reference sequence). The CDR3 spans 14 residues. Concerning this clone itself: Its specificity is not known.

The clonotype comes from a person between 18 and 65 years old who received the Ad26.COV2.S COVID-19 vaccine or a placebo. The gene calls are TRBV15 and TRBJ2-7; D uncertain. This specimen consisted of peripheral blood, obtained in a trial of Ad26.COV2.S vaccine versus placebo. Here the CDR3 DNA reads TGTGCCACCAGCAGAGATCGGGCAACCTACGAGCAGTACTTC. It specifies CATSRDRATYEQYF.